The present T cell receptor (beta chain) was sequenced within a study of blood T cell repertoires in COVID-19. Turning to the study itself: COVID-19 samples from acute and convalescent phases originated in the United States, Italy and Spain. PBMCs, B-cell-depleted T cells, or T cells were the source of the cDNA or gDNA that made up the material.

Two negative PCRs, clearance, or symptom resolution had been documented for recovered Cohort 3 donors. Trimming removed 6 bases from V and 5 bases from J; junction bases left unmatched: 10. Germline CDR1 MNHNY, CDR2 SVGAGI (reference sequence). The CDR3 consists of 15 residues. Method: immunoSEQ multiplex PCR; TCRdb's copy keeps in-frame clones and lacks some. Of fewer than 350,000 clones in the sample, about 89% were seen once. The chain joins TRBV6-6 to TRBJ2-1, with 7 bases lining up with TRBD2. This TCR derives from a man in his sixties who had recovered from COVID-19. The sample consisted of PBMCs or T cells enriched from blood (not recorded which). The CDR3 DNA reads TGTGCCAGCAGGGGATGGGAGGGCATCGACAATGAGCAGTTCTTC. It specifies CASRGWEGIDNEQFF.